This is a list of T cell receptor beta chains from one sample in a study of regulatory T cells in long-lasting Graves disease. TCRdb itself ran the multiplex PCR reads through MiXCR, one entry per CDR3 protein. The sample records roughly 520,000 distinct CDR3 sequences, 12% being singletons. The same specimen was also included in a second study, on T cells in Graves' hyperthyroidism and ophthalmopathy.

Sequenced material: peripheral blood mononuclear cells (PBMCs), taken at new diagnosis, from a patient treated with antithyroid drugs. These receptors were collected from a woman in her twenties or thirties with Graves disease. Both conserved end residues are part of each CDR3. The D gene is left open where the match is weak. Clone size, where shown, is once, few, many, or a class for clones that have expanded.

14 TRBJ1-1 TRBD1 TRBV6-2/TRBV6-3 . TGTGCCAGCAGTTACGCTACAGGGGGCTGGGAGGCTTTCTTT CASSYATGGWEAFF
16 TRBJ2-1 TRBD2 TRBV25-1 many TGTGCCAGCAGTGACGGGACTAGCGGTTTGTACAATGAGCAGTTCTTC CASSDGTSGLYNEQFF
15 TRBJ1-2 . TRBV4-1 . TGCGCCAGCAGCCAAGTAGAGGGGTCCCCCTATAGCTACACCTTC CASSQVEGSPYSYTF
17 TRBJ1-2 TRBD1 TRBV28 many TGTGCCAGCAGTTTTTGGGGACAGGGGCATCCTAACTATGGCTACACCTTC CASSFWGQGHPNYGYTF
19 TRBJ2-7 TRBD1 TRBV6-2/TRBV6-3 . TGTGCCAGCAGTTACCTACCGGGACAGGGGATCTCCAGATCCTACGAGCAGTACTTC CASSYLPGQGISRSYEQYF
14 TRBJ2-7 . TRBV9 few TGTGCCAGCAGCCCGTCGGACGGCTCCTACGAGCAGTACTTC CASSPSDGSYEQYF
13 TRBJ2-7 TRBD1 TRBV19 few TGTGCCAGTAGGGGGACAGGGTCCTACGAGCAGTACTTC CASRGTGSYEQYF
17 TRBJ2-3 . TRBV5-6 few TGTGCCAGCATTTGGAAGGCGGGTATATCTAGCACAGATACGCAGTATTTT CASIWKAGISSTDTQYF
17 TRBJ1-2 . TRBV6-2/TRBV6-3 . TGTGCCAGCAGTTACTCGATAGTATGGGCAGGGAACTATGGCTACACCTTC CASSYSIVWAGNYGYTF
13 TRBJ2-2 . TRBV7-8 . TGTGCCAGCAGCCCCTTCGGCACCGGGGAGCTGTTTTTT CASSPFGTGELFF
15 TRBJ1-2 . TRBV20-1 many TGCAGTGCTAGGGGGTCGGAGCCGGGGAACTATGGCTACACCTTC CSARGSEPGNYGYTF
16 TRBJ2-1 . TRBV11-3 few TGTGCCAGCAGCTTGGGGGTCCGGGGCTCCTACAATGAGCAGTTCTTC CASSLGVRGSYNEQFF
16 TRBJ1-5 . TRBV4-1 . TGCGCCAGCAGCCAAGAGGGCAGGGCTAACAATCAGCCCCAGCATTTT CASSQEGRANNQPQHF
13 TRBJ2-7 . TRBV10-1 . TGCGCCAGCAGTGTAGGCACCAGGGGCGAGCAGTACTTC CASSVGTRGEQYF
17 TRBJ2-4 TRBD2 TRBV18 many TGTGCCAGCTCACCCTCGACTAGCGGGGTAGCCAAAAACATTCAGTACTTC CASSPSTSGVAKNIQYF
18 TRBJ2-3 TRBD2 TRBV5-6 . TGTGCCAGCAGCTTGCGCTTCACCAGCGGGGGAATCACAGAGACGCAGTATTTT CASSLRFTSGGITETQYF
13 TRBJ1-5 . TRBV6-1 . TGTGCCAGCAGGCCCGGCGCTTGGCAGCCCCAGCATTTT CASRPGAWQPQHF
13 TRBJ2-7 TRBD2 TRBV20-1 . TGCAGTGCTAGAAGACTAGCGGGAGGCGAGCGGTACTTC CSARRLAGGERYF
15 TRBJ2-7 . TRBV19 many TGTGCCAGTAGCCAGCCGGGGACTGGCCTCCTCGAGCAGTACTTC CASSQPGTGLLEQYF
19 TRBJ2-3 . TRBV18 many TGTGCCAGCTCACCACCGGGCTGGGACAAGACCACCATCGCAGATACGCAGTATTTT CASSPPGWDKTTIADTQYF
13 TRBJ2-1 . TRBV2 many TGTGCCAGCGGAGACCTCCCCTACAATGAGCAGTTCTTC CASGDLPYNEQFF
13 TRBJ2-7 . TRBV2 . TGTGCCAGCGCCACAGGGCCTCCCTACGAGCAGTACTTC CASATGPPYEQYF
16 TRBJ2-1 . TRBV6-2/TRBV6-3 many TGTGCCAGCGCTACCGTCCTGGCGGAGGCCTACAATGAGCAGTTCTTC CASATVLAEAYNEQFF
16 TRBJ2-1 TRBD2 TRBV7-3 . TGTGCCAGCAGCTCTGGGACTAGCGGGAGGATCAATGAGCAGTTCTTC CASSSGTSGRINEQFF
15 TRBJ1-3 . TRBV6-5 many TGTGCCAGCAGTTACGGGGCGGATCCTGGAAACACCATATATTTT CASSYGADPGNTIYF
17 TRBJ2-2 TRBD1 TRBV24-1 few TGTGCCACCAGTGACCGCGGGACAGGGACCTACACCGGGGAGCTGTTTTTT CATSDRGTGTYTGELFF
15 TRBJ2-1 TRBD2 TRBV19 many TGTGCCAGTAGGACTAGCGGGAGGGGTTACAATGAGCAGTTCTTC CASRTSGRGYNEQFF
11 TRBJ2-7 . TRBV6-8 many TGTGCCAGCAGTACCGTCTGCGAGCAGTACTTC CASSTVCEQYF
15 TRBJ2-1 TRBD2 TRBV2 many TGTGCCAGCAGTGCGCTAGCGGGAGCGTACAATGAGCAGTTCTTC CASSALAGAYNEQFF
12 TRBJ2-4 . TRBV29-1 few TGCAGCGTTTCCCGGTCGGGAAACATTCAGTACTTC CSVSRSGNIQYF
11 TRBJ2-2 . TRBV2 many TGTGCCAGCTCGATCCTCGGGGAGCTGTTTTTT CASSILGELFF
13 TRBJ2-7 TRBD2 TRBV12-3/TRBV12-4 . TGTGCCAGCGCGGGGGGGGGACCCTACGAGCAGTACTTC CASAGGGPYEQYF
11 TRBJ2-1 . TRBV11-2 many TGTGCCAGCAGCCTAGGCACTGAGCAGTTCTTC CASSLGTEQFF
16 TRBJ1-1 . TRBV7-2 many TGTGCCAGCAGCCTAAACGGCGGGGCGGTGAACACTGAAGCTTTCTTT CASSLNGGAVNTEAFF
15 TRBJ1-1 . TRBV11-2 many TGTGCCAGCAGCCACCGGGGGGGGATGAACACTGAAGCTTTCTTT CASSHRGGMNTEAFF
12 TRBJ2-7 . TRBV7-2 many TGTGCCAGCAGCTACGGACAGTACGAGCAGTACTTC CASSYGQYEQYF
15 TRBJ2-2 . TRBV10-2 many TGCGCCAGCACAACAGGATCTTCGAACACCGGGGAGCTGTTTTTT CASTTGSSNTGELFF
13 TRBJ1-2 . TRBV28 many TGTGCCAGCACCGCGTCGAGGGTCTATGGCTACACCTTC CASTASRVYGYTF
16 TRBJ2-1 TRBD2 TRBV5-5 many TGTGCCAGCAGCACAATAGCGGGAGTTAGTAGGAATGAGCAGTTCTTC CASSTIAGVSRNEQFF
14 TRBJ2-1 . TRBV6-1 many TGTGCCAGCAGGGGAATCGGCGGGATTCTTGAGCAGTTCTTC CASRGIGGILEQFF
15 TRBJ1-6 . TRBV5-1 . TGCGCCAGCAGCCTAGGAGTGGGTAGTGATTCACCCCTCCACTTT CASSLGVGSDSPLHF
13 TRBJ1-1 . TRBV10-2 many TGCGCCAGCAGCGTAGAGAAGTACACTGAAGCTTTCTTT CASSVEKYTEAFF
17 TRBJ2-6 TRBD2 TRBV4-1 . TGCGCCAGCAGCCTTAGCGGGGTCGGCTCTGGGGCCAACGTCCTGACTTTC CASSLSGVGSGANVLTF